The source of this T cell receptor beta chain is a study of blood T cell repertoires in COVID-19. The overall study: Sources were T cells, B-cell-depleted T cells, or PBMCs; the material itself was cDNA or gDNA.

Clones were sequenced by immunoSEQ multiplex PCR, and TCRdb holds only the in-frame ones, with some missing. Seen here are approximately 100,000 clones, 85% observed once, and the top ten hold 1.5% to 2%. Germline V gene data show CDR1 as LNHNV and CDR2 as YYDKDF (reference sequence). The V and J ends lost 4 bases and 3 bases, in that order; junction bases with no gene match: 8. The CDR3 totals 16 residues. Specimen: peripheral blood. The receptor's source is a woman between 65 and 79 years old with active or convalescent COVID-19. This chain joins TRBV15 and TRBJ1-2; 10 bases align to TRBD1. The CDR3 protein is CATSTLAGTGDYGYTF. Written as DNA, the CDR3 is TGTGCCACCAGCACCCTAGCGGGGACAGGGGACTATGGCTACACCTTC. The complete variable domain, with remaining parts taken from reference TRBV15 and TRBJ1-2, reads DAMVIQNPRYQVTQFGKPVTLSCSQTLNHNVMYWYQQKSSQAPKLLFHYYDKDFNNEADTPDNFQSRRPNTSFCFLDIRSPGLGDTAMYLCATSTLAGTGDYGYTFGSGTRLTVV.